This is a list of T cell receptor beta chains from one sample in a study of T cell changes during pregnancy in multiple sclerosis. Profiled with immunoSEQ multiplex PCR; TCRdb holds only in-frame clones, not every one. The repertoire consists of tens of thousands of clones, with approximately 87% occurring once and the leading ten covering around 1.6%. The material was peripheral blood, obtained in the first trimester of pregnancy. The receptor source for this set is a female donor in good health, enrolled as a control in a pregnancy study. CDR3s include the opening cysteine and the closing phenylalanine or tryptophan. D genes are given only for firm matches. Clone size is not always given. Where it is, it says once, few, many or a class for expanded clones.

V,D,J,size,DNA,CDR3
TRBV5-1,.,TRBJ1-5,.,TGCGCCAGCAGCCGGGATGGGAGCAATCAGCCCCAGCATTTT,CASSRDGSNQPQHF
TRBV28,TRBD1,TRBJ1-2,few,TGTGCCAGCAGTGACTGGACAGGGCGAAACTATGGCTACACCTTC,CASSDWTGRNYGYTF
TRBV4-1,TRBD2,TRBJ2-5,.,TGCGCCAGCAGCCTAGGGACTAGCGAGACCCAGTACTTC,CASSLGTSETQYF
TRBV7-2,TRBD1,TRBJ2-5,.,TGTGCCAGCAGTCGGGACAGGGTACAAGAGACCCAGTACTTC,CASSRDRVQETQYF
TRBV5-1,TRBD1,TRBJ1-4,.,TGCGCCAGCAGCTTGGGACAGGGGTTGAATGAAAAACTGTTTTTT,CASSLGQGLNEKLFF
TRBV7-8,TRBD1,TRBJ1-5,.,TGTGCCAGCGGTGGGACAGGGGTCTTTCAGCCCCAGCATTTT,CASGGTGVFQPQHF
TRBV7-3,.,TRBJ2-1,.,TGTGCCAGCAGCTTATCAGGGGCAGGTGAGCAGTTCTTC,CASSLSGAGEQFF
TRBV30,.,TRBJ1-1,.,TGTGCCTGGAGGAGGGTAAGCACTGAAGCTTTCTTT,CAWRRVSTEAFF
TRBV6-5,TRBD1,TRBJ1-3,.,TGTGCCAGCAGTTATGGCGGACAGGGGGGAAACACCATATATTTT,CASSYGGQGGNTIYF
TRBV7-3,TRBD2,TRBJ2-5,once,TGTGCCAGCAGCCACGGGACTAGCGGGGTTCGGGAGACCCAGTACTTC,CASSHGTSGVRETQYF
TRBV19,TRBD2,TRBJ2-1,.,TGTGCCAGTAGACCAGATCTAGCGGGAGGGAGTTACAATGAGCAGTTCTTC,CASRPDLAGGSYNEQFF
TRBV6-4,.,TRBJ2-3,.,TGTGCGTCGGCGGGACGAAGCACAGATACGCAGTATTTT,CASAGRSTDTQYF
TRBV6-1,.,TRBJ2-1,.,TGTGCCAGCAGTGAATTTGTAACTATGAAGCAGTTCTTC,CASSEFVTMKQFF
TRBV5-5,.,TRBJ1-5,once,TGTGCCAGCAGCTTGGCCCCTAGAGGGGGACAAGGCAATCAGCCCCAGCATTTT,CASSLAPRGGQGNQPQHF
TRBV7-8,TRBD1,TRBJ1-1,.,TGTGCCAGCAGCCAACTACAGGGGGGCACTGAAGCTTTCTTT,CASSQLQGGTEAFF
TRBV30,.,TRBJ2-3,.,TGTGCCTGGAGTGCAGGGATCACAGATACGCAGTATTTT,CAWSAGITDTQYF
TRBV6-5,.,TRBJ2-1,.,TGTGCCAGCAGTTACTCGTCTCGGAGCTCCTACAATGAGCAATTCTTC,CASSYSSRSSYNEQFF
TRBV6-5,.,TRBJ2-2,.,TGTGCCAGCCGACAGCGTGTGGGGAACACCGGGGAGCTGTTTTTT,CASRQRVGNTGELFF
TRBV28,.,TRBJ2-3,.,TGTGCCAGCAGCCACCCACGCTATCTGCGGGCCTCATATACGCAGTATTTT,CASSHPRYLRASYTQYF
TRBV4-2,.,TRBJ2-3,few,TGTGCCAGCAGCCAAGATCGGGCGGGTGGCACAGATACGCAGTATTTT,CASSQDRAGGTDTQYF
TRBV27,TRBD2,TRBJ2-3,.,TGTGCCAGCAGTTTATCCGCGGGGGGCTTCTCAGATACGCAGTATTTT,CASSLSAGGFSDTQYF
TRBV19,.,TRBJ1-2,.,TGTGCCAGTAGTAAACCCGGGGGGGGTAACTATGGCTACACCTTC,CASSKPGGGNYGYTF
TRBV19,.,TRBJ2-7,.,TGTGCCAGTAGTATACAGGGTGGGCCTATCTCCTACGAGCAGTACTTC,CASSIQGGPISYEQYF
TRBV18,.,TRBJ2-7,.,TGTGCCAGCTCACCACCCCAGGGTGGGGACGAGCAGTACTTC,CASSPPQGGDEQYF
TRBV7-6,.,TRBJ1-5,.,TGTGCCAGCAGCCCCTCAGGCAATCAGCCCCAGCATTTT,CASSPSGNQPQHF
TRBV18,.,TRBJ1-1,.,TGTGCCAGCTCACTAGTTCCCCGGAACACTGAAGCTTTCTTT,CASSLVPRNTEAFF
TRBV7-6,TRBD2,TRBJ2-1,.,TGTGCCAGCAGCTTAGGGGTCGGGACTAGCGTCGGTGAGCAGTTCTTC,CASSLGVGTSVGEQFF
TRBV10-3,TRBD2,TRBJ2-7,.,TGTGCCATCAAAAGAGGGCTAGCGGGAGATGGGGTGAGCTACGAGCAGTACTTC,CAIKRGLAGDGVSYEQYF
TRBV14,.,TRBJ1-1,.,TGTGCCAGCAGACGGGGAACCACTGAAGCTTTCTTT,CASRRGTTEAFF
TRBV5-6,TRBD2,TRBJ2-3,.,TGTGCCAGCAGCCCGGGGGGAACTTACGCAGATACGCAGTATTTT,CASSPGGTYADTQYF
TRBV2,.,TRBJ1-4,.,TGTGCCAGCAGTAGCCAGGGCCAGGGGGAAAAACTGTTTTTT,CASSSQGQGEKLFF
TRBV4-3,TRBD1,TRBJ1-4,.,TGCGCCAGCAGCCGCGGACAGGGGGGGAACACAGCAACTAATGAAAAACTGTTTTTT,CASSRGQGGNTATNEKLFF
TRBV9,.,TRBJ2-2,.,TGTGCCAGCAGCGTAGAGGGACAACCCGGGGAGCTGTTTTTT,CASSVEGQPGELFF
TRBV2,TRBD2,TRBJ2-5,.,TGTGCCAGCAGCCCCGGGACTAGCGGGGGCCAAGAGACCCAGTACTTC,CASSPGTSGGQETQYF
TRBV9,.,TRBJ2-1,once,TGTGCCAGCAGCGTAGGGGGCACACCCAGCTCCTACAATGAGCAGTTCTTC,CASSVGGTPSSYNEQFF
TRBV4-3,TRBD1,TRBJ2-4,.,TGCGCCAGCAGCGCCCGGGGACAGGGGGTAACCAAAAACATTCAGTACTTC,CASSARGQGVTKNIQYF
TRBV9,TRBD1,TRBJ1-6,.,TGTGCCAGCAGCCCCAGTACCGGACAGGGGACGGATTCACCCCTCCACTTT,CASSPSTGQGTDSPLHF
TRBV5-1,.,TRBJ2-2,.,TGCGCCAGCGTCACCGGGCCAGCGGCGAACACCGGGGAGCTGTTTTTT,CASVTGPAANTGELFF
TRBV5-1,TRBD1,TRBJ1-1,.,TGCGCCAGCAGCTTGTGGACAGGGGGACGTTTATTTGCCGCTGAAGCTTTCTTT,CASSLWTGGRLFAAEAFF
TRBV7-2,TRBD1,TRBJ2-4,.,TGTGCCAGCAGCTTGGGAGACAGGGGGACCAAAAACATTCAGTACTTC,CASSLGDRGTKNIQYF
TRBV15,.,TRBJ2-1,.,TGTGCCACCAGCGGCGACAGGCGCTCCTACAATGAGCAGTTCTTC,CATSGDRRSYNEQFF
TRBV5-1,.,TRBJ2-6,.,TGCGCCAGCAGCTTGGTAGGGGTTTCTGGGGCCAACGTCCTGACTTTC,CASSLVGVSGANVLTF